The T cell receptor beta chain described here comes from a study of regulatory T cells in long-lasting Graves disease. Study-level findings and limits: Sampling was limited to peripheral blood rather than thyroid tissue.

Libraries of TCR beta came from iRepertoire HTBI primers plus Arm-PCR of CDR3 regions. TCRdb used MiXCR to reprocess the multiplex PCR reads, holding one entry per CDR3 protein. The repertoire holds about 430,000 distinct CDR3 sequences, with 21% as singletons. As to time point: persistent/refractory GD, antithyroid drugs over 5 years with positive TRAb. PBMC-derived RNA was used for the TCR library. Diagnosis followed American Thyroid Association guidelines for Graves' disease. A volume of approximately 9.8 milliliters of peripheral blood was collected in EDTA tubes. Comments on this clonotype: No antigen is known for it.

This TCR was sampled from a female donor with Graves disease. The specimen was peripheral blood mononuclear cells (PBMCs), collected when the disease was refractory, from a patient treated with antithyroid drugs.

The CDR3 loop reads CSASGGTGGYEQYF. In nucleotides, the CDR3 is TGCAGTGCTTCCGGGGGGACAGGGGGCTACGAGCAGTACTTC. The chain carries TRBV20-1 and TRBJ2-7; TRBD1 matches at 11 bases. Germline V gene sequence: CDR1 DFQATT, CDR2 SNEGSKA (reference sequence). Trimming took 5 bases from V and 3 from J; bases not matched to a gene: 6. The CDR3 is made up of 14 amino acids.